Listed below are T cell receptor beta chains from one sample, sequenced in a study of shared clonotypes between healthy human individuals. The method was immunoSEQ multiplex PCR; TCRdb's version includes in-frame clones alone and lacks a portion of them. This sample has about 1.5 million clones; roughly 97% occur once, and the top ten carry approximately 1.1%. Sequencing was performed on naive CD4+ T cells sorted from blood. These receptors originate from a man aged 30-40 years in good health. CDR3s include the opening cysteine and the closing phenylalanine or tryptophan. Each record gives: clone size, J gene, V gene, D gene, CDR3 DNA, CDR3 protein. D genes are given only for firm matches. Clone size is stated in some rows and not others, as once, few, many or a class when expanded.

clone_size: -
j_call: TRBJ2-3
v_call: TRBV5-5
d_call: -
cdr3_nt: TGTGCCAGCAGCTTGGGCCAGAGGGGAACAGATACGCAGTATTTT
cdr3_aa: CASSLGQRGTDTQYF

clone_size: -
j_call: TRBJ1-2
v_call: TRBV7-2
d_call: -
cdr3_nt: TGTGCCAGCAGCGTACCAGGGACGCCCGGGGGGGGCTACACCTTC
cdr3_aa: CASSVPGTPGGGYTF

clone_size: -
j_call: TRBJ2-3
v_call: TRBV9
d_call: -
cdr3_nt: TGTGCCAGCAGCGTCGAGGGATACACAGATACGCAGTATTTT
cdr3_aa: CASSVEGYTDTQYF

clone_size: -
j_call: TRBJ1-5
v_call: TRBV7-8
d_call: TRBD1
cdr3_nt: TGTGCCAGCAGCTCAATACGAGACAGGGGCCAGCCCCAGCATTTT
cdr3_aa: CASSSIRDRGQPQHF

clone_size: -
j_call: TRBJ2-3
v_call: TRBV9
d_call: TRBD2
cdr3_nt: TGTGCCAGCAGCGCTAGCGGGAGGGCCACAGATACGCAGTATTTT
cdr3_aa: CASSASGRATDTQYF

clone_size: -
j_call: TRBJ2-2
v_call: TRBV28
d_call: -
cdr3_nt: TGTGCCAGCCTACCCGGTGGAGGGGGCCCCGGGGAGCTGTTTTTT
cdr3_aa: CASLPGGGGPGELFF

clone_size: -
j_call: TRBJ2-7
v_call: TRBV2
d_call: -
cdr3_nt: TGTGCCAGCAGTGAAGCGCCAGGGTTCGAGCAGTACTTC
cdr3_aa: CASSEAPGFEQYF

clone_size: -
j_call: TRBJ2-2
v_call: TRBV28
d_call: -
cdr3_nt: TGTGCCAGCAGTCCCCCCGGGCTAAACACCGGGGAGCTGTTTTTT
cdr3_aa: CASSPPGLNTGELFF

clone_size: -
j_call: TRBJ1-2
v_call: TRBV2
d_call: TRBD1
cdr3_nt: TGTGCCAGCAGTAAGACAGGGTCCGGCTATGGCTACACCTTC
cdr3_aa: CASSKTGSGYGYTF

clone_size: -
j_call: TRBJ2-4
v_call: TRBV28
d_call: -
cdr3_nt: TGTGCCAGCAGCCGTACGGGGACCGACTTAATAGCCAAAAACATTCAGTACTTC
cdr3_aa: CASSRTGTDLIAKNIQYF

clone_size: -
j_call: TRBJ2-3
v_call: TRBV5-1
d_call: -
cdr3_nt: TGCGCCAGCAGCTTGCTGCCTTCTAGCACAGATACGCAGTATTTT
cdr3_aa: CASSLLPSSTDTQYF

clone_size: -
j_call: TRBJ2-7
v_call: TRBV27
d_call: TRBD1
cdr3_nt: TGTGCCAGCAAATCCGTAGCCGGGGGACAGGGGTACTACGAGCAGTACTTC
cdr3_aa: CASKSVAGGQGYYEQYF

clone_size: -
j_call: TRBJ1-5
v_call: TRBV5-6
d_call: -
cdr3_nt: TGTGCCAGCAGCTCCAGGGGCGTAGGGAATCAGCCCCAGCATTTT
cdr3_aa: CASSSRGVGNQPQHF

clone_size: -
j_call: TRBJ2-5
v_call: TRBV29-1
d_call: -
cdr3_nt: TGCAGCGTTGTTGGGACTGGACGTTCAGAGACCCAGTACTTC
cdr3_aa: CSVVGTGRSETQYF

clone_size: -
j_call: TRBJ2-1
v_call: TRBV19
d_call: TRBD2
cdr3_nt: TGTGCCAGTAGCTTTCTAGCGGGAGGTATTGGGGGGGAGCAGTTCTTC
cdr3_aa: CASSFLAGGIGGEQFF

clone_size: once
j_call: TRBJ1-4
v_call: TRBV2
d_call: -
cdr3_nt: TGTGCCAGCAGTAAGAGAGAGGAAAAACTGTTTTTT
cdr3_aa: CASSKREEKLFF

clone_size: -
j_call: TRBJ2-7
v_call: TRBV7-2
d_call: TRBD2
cdr3_nt: TGTGCCAGCAGCATCTCTAGCGGGGTGGGAGGGGAGCAGTACTTC
cdr3_aa: CASSISSGVGGEQYF

clone_size: -
j_call: TRBJ2-1
v_call: TRBV11-2
d_call: -
cdr3_nt: TGTGCCAGCAGCCCTACATCCCTGGGTGAGCAGTTCTTC
cdr3_aa: CASSPTSLGEQFF

clone_size: once
j_call: TRBJ1-5
v_call: TRBV18
d_call: -
cdr3_nt: TGTGCCAGCTCACCTGCGGGGAGAGCCTCGGGTCAGCCCCAGCATTTT
cdr3_aa: CASSPAGRASGQPQHF

clone_size: -
j_call: TRBJ1-1
v_call: TRBV7-8
d_call: -
cdr3_nt: TGTGCCAGCAGCTTAAAGAGGGTCCCAACGAGAGACACTGAAGCTTTCTTT
cdr3_aa: CASSLKRVPTRDTEAFF

clone_size: -
j_call: TRBJ2-3
v_call: TRBV11-2
d_call: TRBD2
cdr3_nt: TGTGCCAGCAGCGCTAGCGGCTCTAGCACAGATACGCAGTATTTT
cdr3_aa: CASSASGSSTDTQYF

clone_size: -
j_call: TRBJ2-1
v_call: TRBV7-8
d_call: TRBD2
cdr3_nt: TGTGCCAGCAGCAGTTCAGTGACTAGCGTTTACAATGAGCAGTTCTTC
cdr3_aa: CASSSSVTSVYNEQFF

clone_size: -
j_call: TRBJ2-4
v_call: TRBV15
d_call: -
cdr3_nt: TGTGCCACCAGCAGAGATCGGACTATTAGGGAACATGGGGCCAAAAACATTCAGTACTTC
cdr3_aa: CATSRDRTIREHGAKNIQYF

clone_size: -
j_call: TRBJ2-5
v_call: TRBV7-6
d_call: -
cdr3_nt: TGTGCCAGCAGCTTAGTAGGTCTCGAGACCCAGTACTTC
cdr3_aa: CASSLVGLETQYF

clone_size: -
j_call: TRBJ2-6
v_call: TRBV30
d_call: -
cdr3_nt: TGTGCCTGGAGTGACGGAGGAGGGGCCAACGTCCTGACTTTC
cdr3_aa: CAWSDGGGANVLTF

clone_size: -
j_call: TRBJ2-5
v_call: TRBV7-9
d_call: TRBD2
cdr3_nt: TGTGCCAGCAGCGGTACTAGCGGGAGGGCTAGCGAGACCCAGTACTTC
cdr3_aa: CASSGTSGRASETQYF

clone_size: -
j_call: TRBJ2-7
v_call: TRBV7-3
d_call: TRBD1
cdr3_nt: TGTGCCAGCAGCTTTCTACAGGGGTACGAGCAGTACTTC
cdr3_aa: CASSFLQGYEQYF

clone_size: -
j_call: TRBJ2-5
v_call: TRBV5-4
d_call: TRBD2
cdr3_nt: TGTGCCAGCAGCTTGGGCACGACTAGCGGGAGTAGCAAGACCCAGTACTTC
cdr3_aa: CASSLGTTSGSSKTQYF

clone_size: -
j_call: TRBJ2-2
v_call: TRBV5-1
d_call: TRBD2
cdr3_nt: TGCGCCAGCAGCTTGGAACTAGCGGGAATTACCGGGGAGCTGTTTTTT
cdr3_aa: CASSLELAGITGELFF

clone_size: -
j_call: TRBJ2-1
v_call: TRBV28
d_call: -
cdr3_nt: TGTGCCAGCACTTATAGTGGAGTAGGCTACAATGAGCAGTTCTTC
cdr3_aa: CASTYSGVGYNEQFF

clone_size: -
j_call: TRBJ1-5
v_call: TRBV28
d_call: -
cdr3_nt: TGTGCCAGCAGTTTACGCCAAGTTCCTCGGCCCCAGCATTTT
cdr3_aa: CASSLRQVPRPQHF

clone_size: -
j_call: TRBJ2-7
v_call: TRBV11-2
d_call: TRBD2
cdr3_nt: TGTGCCAGCAGCCCTGGACTAGCGGGTGTGTACGAGCAGTACTTC
cdr3_aa: CASSPGLAGVYEQYF

clone_size: few
j_call: TRBJ2-1
v_call: TRBV5-4
d_call: -
cdr3_nt: TGTGCCAGCAGCGTCAGGGGTGGGTCCTACAATGAGCAGTTCTTC
cdr3_aa: CASSVRGGSYNEQFF

clone_size: -
j_call: TRBJ2-1
v_call: TRBV5-4
d_call: TRBD2
cdr3_nt: TGTGCCAGCAGCTTGGGATCCACTAGCGGGGGCTCAGCCAATGAGCAGTTCTTC
cdr3_aa: CASSLGSTSGGSANEQFF

clone_size: -
j_call: TRBJ1-2
v_call: TRBV15
d_call: TRBD1
cdr3_nt: TGTGCCACCAGCGGTGGGACAGGGATCTATGGCTACACCTTC
cdr3_aa: CATSGGTGIYGYTF

clone_size: -
j_call: TRBJ2-7
v_call: TRBV6-4
d_call: -
cdr3_nt: TGTGCCAGCAGGTTTCAGGGCTGGAGGGAGTACTTC
cdr3_aa: CASRFQGWREYF

clone_size: -
j_call: TRBJ2-3
v_call: TRBV5-5
d_call: -
cdr3_nt: TGTGCCAGCAGCTTGGAGTTGGCAGATACGCAGTATTTT
cdr3_aa: CASSLELADTQYF

clone_size: -
j_call: TRBJ2-7
v_call: TRBV18
d_call: TRBD1
cdr3_nt: TGTGCCAGCTCGACCGGACAGGGCCCCTACGAGCAGTACTTC
cdr3_aa: CASSTGQGPYEQYF

clone_size: -
j_call: TRBJ2-3
v_call: TRBV9
d_call: -
cdr3_nt: TGTGCCAGCAGAAAGATAGCGGCAGATACGCAGTATTTT
cdr3_aa: CASRKIAADTQYF

clone_size: -
j_call: TRBJ1-1
v_call: TRBV5-1
d_call: -
cdr3_nt: TGCGCCAGCAGCTCAGACCCGAACACTGAAGCTTTCTTT
cdr3_aa: CASSSDPNTEAFF

clone_size: -
j_call: TRBJ1-1
v_call: TRBV28
d_call: TRBD1
cdr3_nt: TGTGCCAGCAGGGGACAGCATCCTATGAACACTGAAGCTTTCTTT
cdr3_aa: CASRGQHPMNTEAFF

clone_size: -
j_call: TRBJ1-4
v_call: TRBV18
d_call: -
cdr3_nt: TGTGCCAGCTCCCAAACCCGGACATTTTCGACGCTGTTTTTT
cdr3_aa: CASSQTRTFSTLFF